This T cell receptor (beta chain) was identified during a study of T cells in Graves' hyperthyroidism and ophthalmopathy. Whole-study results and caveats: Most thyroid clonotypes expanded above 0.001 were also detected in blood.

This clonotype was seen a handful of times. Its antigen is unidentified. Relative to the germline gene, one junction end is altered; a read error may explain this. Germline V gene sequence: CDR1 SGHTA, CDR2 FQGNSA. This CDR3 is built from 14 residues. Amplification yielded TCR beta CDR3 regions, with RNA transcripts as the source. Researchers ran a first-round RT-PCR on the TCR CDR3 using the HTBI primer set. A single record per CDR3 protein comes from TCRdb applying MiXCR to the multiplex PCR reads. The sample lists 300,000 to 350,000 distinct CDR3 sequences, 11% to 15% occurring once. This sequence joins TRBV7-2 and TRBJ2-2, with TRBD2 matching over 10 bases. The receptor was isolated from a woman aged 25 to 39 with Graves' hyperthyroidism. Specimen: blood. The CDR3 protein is CASSLGTSAGELFF. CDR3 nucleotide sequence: TGTGCCAGCAGTTTAGGGACTAGCGCCGGGGAGCTGTTTTTT.